These 3 T cell receptor beta chains were sequenced from one sample in a study of blood T cells in healthy people across ages. A second PCR of about 7 to 12 cycles used a sample-barcoded 5' primer and a J-beta primer mix. TCRdb re-called the 5' RACE reads with MiXCR, one entry per CDR3 protein. The sample has 800,000 or so distinct CDR3 sequences, 35% to 50% seen once. Input material: blood. These receptors were taken from a man aged 80 or over in good health.

Here the CDR3 DNA reads TGTGCCTGGACTGTCCCAGGGGGCGGCTCTGGGGCCAACGTCCTGACTTTC. Its translation: CAWTVPGGGSGANVLTF. The chain is built from TRBV30 and TRBJ2-6; TRBD1 aligns across 8 bases. This CDR3 has 17 amino acids. The V segment lost 4 bases and the J segment 0 bases; nucleotides outside the gene matches: 8. Germline CDR1 is GTSNPN and CDR2 is SVGIG (reference sequence).

This CDR3 reads CASRSLGDVYEQYF. Here the CDR3 DNA reads TGTGCCAGCAGATCACTGGGGGACGTCTACGAGCAGTACTTC. The genes are TRBV27 and TRBJ2-5; the D call may be TRBD1 or TRBD2 (5 bases each). The assigned J gene may be wrong: the sequence end matches TRBJ2-7 better. Germline CDR1 MNHEY, CDR2 SMNVEV (reference sequence). This CDR3 is built from 14 residues.

The gene calls are TRBV4-2 and TRBJ2-5; D not resolved. CDR3 length: 15 residues. Germline CDR1 reads LGHNA; CDR2 reads YNFKEQ. V was trimmed by 3 bases and J by 1 base, leaving 12 bases between them. The CDR3 reads CASSHITRSQETQYF. The DNA for the CDR3 is TGTGCCAGCAGCCATATCACCCGCTCCCAAGAGACCCAGTACTTC.